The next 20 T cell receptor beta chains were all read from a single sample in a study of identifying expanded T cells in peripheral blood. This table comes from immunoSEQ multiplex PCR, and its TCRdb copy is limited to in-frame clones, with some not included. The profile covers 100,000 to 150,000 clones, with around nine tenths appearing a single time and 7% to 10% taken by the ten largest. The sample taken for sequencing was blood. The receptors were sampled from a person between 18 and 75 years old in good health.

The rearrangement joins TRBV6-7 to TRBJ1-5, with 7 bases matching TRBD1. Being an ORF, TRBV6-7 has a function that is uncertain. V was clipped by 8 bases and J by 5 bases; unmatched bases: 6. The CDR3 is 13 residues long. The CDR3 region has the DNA TGTGCCAGCGACAGGGTGTGGGATCAGCCCCAGCATTTT. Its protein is CASDRVWDQPQHF.

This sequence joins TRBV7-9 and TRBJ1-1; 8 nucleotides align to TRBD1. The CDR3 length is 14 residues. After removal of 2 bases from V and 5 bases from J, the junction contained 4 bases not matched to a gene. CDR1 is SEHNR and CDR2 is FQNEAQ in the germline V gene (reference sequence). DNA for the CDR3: TGTGCCAGCAGCTTACAGGGGGCGCGGACTGAAGCTTTCTTT. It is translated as CASSLQGARTEAFF.

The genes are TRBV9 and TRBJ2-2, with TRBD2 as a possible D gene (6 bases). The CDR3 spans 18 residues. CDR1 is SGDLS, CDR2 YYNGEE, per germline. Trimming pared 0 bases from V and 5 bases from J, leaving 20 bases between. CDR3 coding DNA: TGTGCCAGCAGCGTAGTCACAACGGGAGAGATTCGGACCGGGGAGCTGTTTTTT. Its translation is CASSVVTTGEIRTGELFF.

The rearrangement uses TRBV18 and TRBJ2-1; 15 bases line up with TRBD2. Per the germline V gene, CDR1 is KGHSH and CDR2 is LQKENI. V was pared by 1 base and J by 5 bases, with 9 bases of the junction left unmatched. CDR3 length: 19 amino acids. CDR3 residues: CASSPQGLAGGGLHNEQFF. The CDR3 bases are TGTGCCAGCTCACCACAGGGACTAGCGGGAGGAGGATTACACAATGAGCAGTTCTTC. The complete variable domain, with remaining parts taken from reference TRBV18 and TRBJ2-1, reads NAGVMQNPRHLVRRRGQEARLRCSPMKGHSHVYWYRQLPEEGLKFMVYLQKENIIDESGMPKERFSAEFPKEGPSILRIQQVVRGDSAAYFCASSPQGLAGGGLHNEQFFGPGTRLTVL.

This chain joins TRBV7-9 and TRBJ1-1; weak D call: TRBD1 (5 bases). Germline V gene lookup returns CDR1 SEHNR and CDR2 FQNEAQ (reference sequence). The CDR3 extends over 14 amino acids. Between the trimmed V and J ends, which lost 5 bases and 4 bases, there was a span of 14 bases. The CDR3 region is CASSPGHGSTEAFF. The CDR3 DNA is TGTGCCAGCAGCCCGGGGCATGGCAGCACTGAAGCTTTCTTT.

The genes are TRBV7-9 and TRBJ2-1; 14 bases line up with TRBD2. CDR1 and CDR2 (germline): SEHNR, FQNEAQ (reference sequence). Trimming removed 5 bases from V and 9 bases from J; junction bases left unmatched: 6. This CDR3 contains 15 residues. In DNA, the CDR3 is TGTGCCAGCAGCCCCGGGACTAGCGGGGGTGGTGAGCAGTTCTTC. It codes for CASSPGTSGGGEQFF.

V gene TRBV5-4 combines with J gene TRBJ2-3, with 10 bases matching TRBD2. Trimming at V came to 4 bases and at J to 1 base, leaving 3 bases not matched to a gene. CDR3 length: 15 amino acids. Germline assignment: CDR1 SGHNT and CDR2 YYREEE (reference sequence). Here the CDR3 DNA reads TGTGCCAGCAGCCCTAGCGGGGGCCGCACAGATACGCAGTATTTT. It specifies CASSPSGGRTDTQYF.

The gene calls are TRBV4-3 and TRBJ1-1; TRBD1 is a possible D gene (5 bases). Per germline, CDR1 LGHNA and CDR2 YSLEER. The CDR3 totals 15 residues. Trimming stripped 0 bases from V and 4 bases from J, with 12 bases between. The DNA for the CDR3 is TGCGCCAGCAGCCAAGATTTTGGGGGGGTCACTGAAGCTTTCTTT. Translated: CASSQDFGGVTEAFF.

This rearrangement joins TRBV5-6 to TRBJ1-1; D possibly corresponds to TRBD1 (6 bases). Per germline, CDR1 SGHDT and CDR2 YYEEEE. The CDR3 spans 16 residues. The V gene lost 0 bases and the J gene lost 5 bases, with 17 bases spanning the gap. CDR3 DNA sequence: TGTGCCAGCAGCTTGGCCACGGGGGCCCATCGGACTGAAGCTTTCTTT. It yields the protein CASSLATGAHRTEAFF.

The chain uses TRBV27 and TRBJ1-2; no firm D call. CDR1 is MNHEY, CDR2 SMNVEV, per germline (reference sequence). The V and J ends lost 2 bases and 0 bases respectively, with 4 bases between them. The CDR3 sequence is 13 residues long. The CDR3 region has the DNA TGTGCCAGCAGTTTAGAGGCTAACTATGGCTACACCTTC. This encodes CASSLEANYGYTF.

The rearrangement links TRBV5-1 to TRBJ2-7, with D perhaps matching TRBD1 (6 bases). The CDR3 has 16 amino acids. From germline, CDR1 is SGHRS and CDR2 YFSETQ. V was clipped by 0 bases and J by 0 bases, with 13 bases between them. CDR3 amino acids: CASSLAGGPSSYEQYF. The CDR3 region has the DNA TGCGCCAGCAGCTTGGCTGGGGGCCCGAGCTCCTACGAGCAGTACTTC. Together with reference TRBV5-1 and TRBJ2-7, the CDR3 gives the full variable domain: KAGVTQTPRYLIKTRGQQVTLSCSPISGHRSVSWYQQTPGQGLQFLFEYFSETQRNKGNFPGRFSGRQFSNSRSEMNVSTLELGDSALYLCASSLAGGPSSYEQYFGPGTRLTVT.

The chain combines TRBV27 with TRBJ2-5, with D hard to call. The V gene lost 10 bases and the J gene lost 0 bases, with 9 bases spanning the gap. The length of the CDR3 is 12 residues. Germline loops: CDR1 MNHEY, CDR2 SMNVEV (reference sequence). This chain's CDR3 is CATKTDQETQYF. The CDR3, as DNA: TGTGCCACCAAGACGGACCAAGAGACCCAGTACTTC.

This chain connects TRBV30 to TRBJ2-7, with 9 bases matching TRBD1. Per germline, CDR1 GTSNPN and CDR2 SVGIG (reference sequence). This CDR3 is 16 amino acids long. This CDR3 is CAYAGTGPLHSYEQYF. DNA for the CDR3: TGTGCTTATGCTGGGACAGGGCCCTTACACTCCTACGAGCAGTACTTC.

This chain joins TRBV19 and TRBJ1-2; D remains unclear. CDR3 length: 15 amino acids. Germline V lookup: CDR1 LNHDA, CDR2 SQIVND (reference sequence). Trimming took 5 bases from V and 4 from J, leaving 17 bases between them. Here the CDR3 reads CASSASGPSSYGYTF. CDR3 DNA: TGTGCCAGTAGTGCCTCGGGCCCAAGTAGCTATGGCTACACCTTC. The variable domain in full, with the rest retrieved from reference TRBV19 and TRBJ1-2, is DGGITQSPKYLFRKEGQNVTLSCEQNLNHDAMYWYRQDPGQGLRLIYYSQIVNDFQKGDIAEGYSVSREKKESFPLTVTSAQKNPTAFYLCASSASGPSSYGYTFGSGTRLTVV.

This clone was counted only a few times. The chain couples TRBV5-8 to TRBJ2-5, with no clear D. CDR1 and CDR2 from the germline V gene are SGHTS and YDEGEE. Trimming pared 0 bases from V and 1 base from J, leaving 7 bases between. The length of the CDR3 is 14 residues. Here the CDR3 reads CASSLGRLQETQYF. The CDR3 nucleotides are TGTGCCAGCAGCTTGGGAAGGCTCCAAGAGACCCAGTACTTC.

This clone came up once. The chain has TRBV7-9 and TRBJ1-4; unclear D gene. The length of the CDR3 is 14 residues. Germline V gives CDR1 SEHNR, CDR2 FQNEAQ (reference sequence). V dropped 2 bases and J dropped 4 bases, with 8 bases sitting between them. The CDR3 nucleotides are TGTGCCAGCAGCTTATTAGTCGGTAATGAAAAACTGTTTTTT. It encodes CASSLLVGNEKLFF.

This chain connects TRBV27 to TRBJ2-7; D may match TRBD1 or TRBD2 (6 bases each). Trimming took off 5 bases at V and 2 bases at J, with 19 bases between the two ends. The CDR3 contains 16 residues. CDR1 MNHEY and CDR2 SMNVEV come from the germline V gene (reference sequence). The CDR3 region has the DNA TGTGCCAGCAGTCGCCTCTCTACGGGGGCTGCCTACGAGCAGTACTTC. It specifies CASSRLSTGAAYEQYF.

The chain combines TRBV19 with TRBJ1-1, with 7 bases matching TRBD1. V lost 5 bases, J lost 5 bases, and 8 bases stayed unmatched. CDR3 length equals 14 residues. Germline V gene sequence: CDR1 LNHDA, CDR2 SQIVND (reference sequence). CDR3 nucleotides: TGTGCCAGTAGTGAAGACAGGGTTGGAACTGAAGCTTTCTTT. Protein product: CASSEDRVGTEAFF.

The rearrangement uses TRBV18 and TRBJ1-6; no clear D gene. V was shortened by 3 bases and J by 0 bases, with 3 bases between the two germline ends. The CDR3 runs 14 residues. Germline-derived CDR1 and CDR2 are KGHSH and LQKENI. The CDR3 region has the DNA TGTGCCAGCTCACCCTACTCCTATAATTCACCCCTCCACTTT. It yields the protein CASSPYSYNSPLHF.

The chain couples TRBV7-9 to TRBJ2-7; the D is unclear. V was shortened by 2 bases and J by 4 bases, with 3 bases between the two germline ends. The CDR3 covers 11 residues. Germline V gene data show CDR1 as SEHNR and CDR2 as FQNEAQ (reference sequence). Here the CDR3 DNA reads TGTGCCAGCAGCTTACGGTACGAGCAGTACTTC. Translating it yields CASSLRYEQYF.